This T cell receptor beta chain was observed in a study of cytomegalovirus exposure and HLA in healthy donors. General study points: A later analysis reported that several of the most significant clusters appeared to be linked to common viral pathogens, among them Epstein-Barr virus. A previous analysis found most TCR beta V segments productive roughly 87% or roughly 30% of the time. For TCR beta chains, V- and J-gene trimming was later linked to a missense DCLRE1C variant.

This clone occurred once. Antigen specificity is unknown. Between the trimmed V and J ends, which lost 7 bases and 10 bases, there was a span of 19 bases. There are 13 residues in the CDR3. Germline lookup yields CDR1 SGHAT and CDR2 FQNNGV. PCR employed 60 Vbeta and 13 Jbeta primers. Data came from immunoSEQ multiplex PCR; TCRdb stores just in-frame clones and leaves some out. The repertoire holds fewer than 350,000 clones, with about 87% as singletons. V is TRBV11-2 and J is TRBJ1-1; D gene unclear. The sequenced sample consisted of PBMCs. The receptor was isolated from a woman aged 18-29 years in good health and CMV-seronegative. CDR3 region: CASNQTPGPAAFF. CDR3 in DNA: TGTGCCAGCAACCAAACCCCGGGTCCGGCAGCTTTCTTT.